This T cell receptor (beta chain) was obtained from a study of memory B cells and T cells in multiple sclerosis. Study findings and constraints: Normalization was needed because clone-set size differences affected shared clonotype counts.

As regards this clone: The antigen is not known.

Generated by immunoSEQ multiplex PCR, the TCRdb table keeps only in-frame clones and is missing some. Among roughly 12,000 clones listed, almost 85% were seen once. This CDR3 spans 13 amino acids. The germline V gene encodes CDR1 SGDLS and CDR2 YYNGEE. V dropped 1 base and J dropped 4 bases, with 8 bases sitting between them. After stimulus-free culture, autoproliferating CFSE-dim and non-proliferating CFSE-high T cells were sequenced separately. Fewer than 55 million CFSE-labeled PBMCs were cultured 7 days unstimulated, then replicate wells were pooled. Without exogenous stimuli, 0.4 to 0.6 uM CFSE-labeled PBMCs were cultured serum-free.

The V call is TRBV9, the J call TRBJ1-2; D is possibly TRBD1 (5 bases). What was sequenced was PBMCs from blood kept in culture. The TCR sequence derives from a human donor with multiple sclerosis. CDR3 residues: CASSVQGVYGYTF. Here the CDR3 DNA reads TGTGCCAGCAGCGTACAGGGAGTCTATGGCTACACCTTC.